Given below is one TCR beta chain in context. Its cognate antigen is unknown. This specimen comes from a study of T cell responses to AZD1222 COVID-19 vaccine. Method: immunoSEQ multiplex PCR; TCRdb's copy keeps in-frame clones and lacks some. The table includes 130,000 to 150,000 clones, about 87% detected once. Study observations and caveats: Mostly white British, mostly female donors; authors suggested clonal diversity may be underestimated. A reported finding is that nearly half of spike-specific TCRs target unmutated variant regions. Spike-specific TCR breadth rose after two AZD1222 doses, and depth rose as well.

CDR1 SGHNT and CDR2 YENEEA come from the germline V gene. V lost 3 bases, J lost 10 bases, and 19 bases lay in between. The CDR3 has 16 residues. The clonotype comes from an adult in good health. V and J are TRBV11-3 and TRBJ1-6; tentatively, D is TRBD1 (6 bases). The input for sequencing was peripheral blood, taken on day 0 of AZD1222 vaccination. CDR3 residues: CASSLDSRVGVSPLHF. In DNA form, the CDR3 reads TGTGCCAGCAGCTTGGACAGCAGGGTAGGAGTGTCACCCCTCCACTTT.